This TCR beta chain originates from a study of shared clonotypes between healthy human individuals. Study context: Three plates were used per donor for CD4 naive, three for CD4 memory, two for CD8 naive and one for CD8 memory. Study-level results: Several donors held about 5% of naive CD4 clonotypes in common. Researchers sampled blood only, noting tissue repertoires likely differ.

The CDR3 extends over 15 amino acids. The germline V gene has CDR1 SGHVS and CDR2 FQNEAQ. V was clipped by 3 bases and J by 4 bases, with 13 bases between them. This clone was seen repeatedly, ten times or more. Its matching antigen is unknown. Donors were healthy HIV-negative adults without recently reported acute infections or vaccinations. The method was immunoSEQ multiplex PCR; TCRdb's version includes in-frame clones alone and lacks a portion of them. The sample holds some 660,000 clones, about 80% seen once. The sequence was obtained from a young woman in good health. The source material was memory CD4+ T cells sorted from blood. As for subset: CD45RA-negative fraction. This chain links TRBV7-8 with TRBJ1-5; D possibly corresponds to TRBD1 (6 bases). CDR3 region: CASSFQGRGNQPQHF. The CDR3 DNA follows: TGTGCCAGCAGCTTTCAAGGCAGGGGAAATCAGCCCCAGCATTTT.